These T cell receptor beta chains were read from a single sample in a study of shared T cell receptors in the human thymus. Profiled with immunoSEQ multiplex PCR; TCRdb holds only in-frame clones, not every one. The repertoire holds hundreds of thousands of clones, with more than 75% as singletons. The same data also contributed to another study, on human thymus T cells.

Sequenced: thymocytes. The receptor source for this set is a boy under two years old with a congenital heart defect. The CDR3 runs from the conserved cysteine through the conserved F or W. D genes are given only for firm matches. Clone size, where shown, is once, few, many, or a class for clones that have expanded.

cdr3_nt: TGTGCCAGCAGCCAAGGGGGAGGGCCGACAGATACGCAGTATTTT
cdr3_aa: CASSQGGGPTDTQYF
v_call: TRBV14
clone_size: NA
j_call: TRBJ2-3
d_call: TRBD2

cdr3_nt: TGTGCCAGCAGTTTAGTACGGGACACCGGTTTAAACACTGAAGCTTTCTTT
cdr3_aa: CASSLVRDTGLNTEAFF
v_call: TRBV27
clone_size: NA
j_call: TRBJ1-1
d_call: NA

cdr3_nt: TGTGCCAGCAGTGAAATGGGAGAGATCGATGAGCAGTTCTTC
cdr3_aa: CASSEMGEIDEQFF
v_call: TRBV25-1
clone_size: once
j_call: TRBJ2-1
d_call: NA

cdr3_nt: TGCAGTGCTAGAGGCAACGGAGCTTTCTTT
cdr3_aa: CSARGNGAFF
v_call: TRBV20-1
clone_size: NA
j_call: TRBJ1-1
d_call: NA

cdr3_nt: TGCGCCAGCAGCTGGGCAGGGGGCGCCGGGGCCAACGTCCTGACTTTC
cdr3_aa: CASSWAGGAGANVLTF
v_call: TRBV5-1
clone_size: once
j_call: TRBJ2-6
d_call: TRBD1

cdr3_nt: TGCGCCAGCAGCTTCTCGATCTTCGGCGCGGCAGACGAGCAGTACTTC
cdr3_aa: CASSFSIFGAADEQYF
v_call: TRBV5-1
clone_size: NA
j_call: TRBJ2-7
d_call: NA

cdr3_nt: TGCAGCGTGGACAGGGGAATGGGAACTGAAGCTTTCTTT
cdr3_aa: CSVDRGMGTEAFF
v_call: TRBV29-1
clone_size: NA
j_call: TRBJ1-1
d_call: TRBD1

cdr3_nt: TGTGCCAGCAGTTTAAGGCGACTAGAGGGCACAGATACGCAGTATTTT
cdr3_aa: CASSLRRLEGTDTQYF
v_call: TRBV28
clone_size: NA
j_call: TRBJ2-3
d_call: NA

cdr3_nt: TGTGCCTCAAGGAGATGGGGAGAGACCACAGATACGCAGTATTTT
cdr3_aa: CASRRWGETTDTQYF
v_call: TRBV2
clone_size: once
j_call: TRBJ2-3
d_call: NA

cdr3_nt: TGTGCCAGCAGTAGGCAGGGGGCAGGCGAGCAGTACTTC
cdr3_aa: CASSRQGAGEQYF
v_call: TRBV25-1
clone_size: NA
j_call: TRBJ2-7
d_call: TRBD1

cdr3_nt: TGCAGCGTAATACAGGGGATGGGGGTAGCAGATACGCAGTATTTT
cdr3_aa: CSVIQGMGVADTQYF
v_call: TRBV29-1
clone_size: NA
j_call: TRBJ2-3
d_call: TRBD1

cdr3_nt: TGTGCCAGTGCGGGCCGGGGGGGGAACACCGGGGAGCTGTTTTTT
cdr3_aa: CASAGRGGNTGELFF
v_call: TRBV25-1
clone_size: NA
j_call: TRBJ2-2
d_call: TRBD2

cdr3_nt: TGTGCCAGCAGCTTAGGGTCGGGGGGGCCTGGTGGCTACACCTTC
cdr3_aa: CASSLGSGGPGGYTF
v_call: TRBV7-9
clone_size: once
j_call: TRBJ1-2
d_call: NA

cdr3_nt: TGTGCCAGCAGTGTGGCAGATTCCTACGAGCAGTACTTC
cdr3_aa: CASSVADSYEQYF
v_call: TRBV28
clone_size: NA
j_call: TRBJ2-7
d_call: NA

cdr3_nt: TGCGCCAGCAGTGTGAGCGGGCCCCCCTACGAGCAGTACTTC
cdr3_aa: CASSVSGPPYEQYF
v_call: TRBV10-1
clone_size: NA
j_call: TRBJ2-7
d_call: NA

cdr3_nt: TGTGCCAGCAGTGCTCCCCCCGACAGAAGCTTTAATGAAAAACTGTTTTTT
cdr3_aa: CASSAPPDRSFNEKLFF
v_call: TRBV25-1
clone_size: NA
j_call: TRBJ1-4
d_call: NA

cdr3_nt: TGTGCCAGCAGCTTAGGGGGGGCTGTCCTGACTTTC
cdr3_aa: CASSLGGAVLTF
v_call: TRBV13
clone_size: NA
j_call: TRBJ2-6
d_call: NA